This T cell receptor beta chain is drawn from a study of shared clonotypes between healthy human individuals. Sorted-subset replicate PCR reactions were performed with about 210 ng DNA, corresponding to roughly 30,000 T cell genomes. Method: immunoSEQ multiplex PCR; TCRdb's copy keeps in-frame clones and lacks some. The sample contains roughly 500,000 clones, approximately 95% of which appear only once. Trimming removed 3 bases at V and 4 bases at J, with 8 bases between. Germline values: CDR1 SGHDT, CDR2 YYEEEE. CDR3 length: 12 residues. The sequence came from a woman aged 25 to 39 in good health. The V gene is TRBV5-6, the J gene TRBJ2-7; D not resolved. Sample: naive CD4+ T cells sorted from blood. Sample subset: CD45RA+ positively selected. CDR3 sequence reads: CASSWGHYEQYF. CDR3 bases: TGTGCCAGCAGCTGGGGTCATTACGAGCAGTACTTC.